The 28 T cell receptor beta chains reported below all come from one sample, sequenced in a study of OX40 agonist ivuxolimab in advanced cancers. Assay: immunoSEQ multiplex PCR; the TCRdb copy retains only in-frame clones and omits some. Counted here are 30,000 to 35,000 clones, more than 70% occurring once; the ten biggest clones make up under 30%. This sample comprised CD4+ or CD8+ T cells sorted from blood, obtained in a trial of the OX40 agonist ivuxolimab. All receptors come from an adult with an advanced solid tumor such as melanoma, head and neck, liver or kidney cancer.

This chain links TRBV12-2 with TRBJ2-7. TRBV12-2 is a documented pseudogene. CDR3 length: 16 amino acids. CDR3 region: CASRCPGGTNSYEQYF. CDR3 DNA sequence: TGTGCAAGTCGCTGCCCAGGCGGGACAAACTCCTACGAGCAGTACTTC.

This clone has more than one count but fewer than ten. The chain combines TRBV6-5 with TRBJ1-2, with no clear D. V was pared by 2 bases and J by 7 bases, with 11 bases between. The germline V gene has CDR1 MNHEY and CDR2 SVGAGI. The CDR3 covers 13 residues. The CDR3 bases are TGTGCCAGCAGTTACGGCAGGCTCGGTGGCTACACCTTC. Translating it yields CASSYGRLGGYTF.

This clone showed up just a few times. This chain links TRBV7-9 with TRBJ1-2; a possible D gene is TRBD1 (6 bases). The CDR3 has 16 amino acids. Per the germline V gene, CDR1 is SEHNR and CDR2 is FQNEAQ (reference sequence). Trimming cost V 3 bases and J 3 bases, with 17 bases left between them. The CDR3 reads CASSFGSGAQDYGYTF. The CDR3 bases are TGTGCCAGCAGCTTTGGTTCGGGGGCGCAGGACTATGGCTACACCTTC.

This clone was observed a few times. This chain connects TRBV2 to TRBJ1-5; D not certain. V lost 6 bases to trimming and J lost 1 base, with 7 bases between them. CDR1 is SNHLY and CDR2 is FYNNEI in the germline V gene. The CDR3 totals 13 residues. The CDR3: CASSQESNQPQHF. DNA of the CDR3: TGTGCCAGCAGCCAAGAGAGCAATCAGCCCCAGCATTTT.

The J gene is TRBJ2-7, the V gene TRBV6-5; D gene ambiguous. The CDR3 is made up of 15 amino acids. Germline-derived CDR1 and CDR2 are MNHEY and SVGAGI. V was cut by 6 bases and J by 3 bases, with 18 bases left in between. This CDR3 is CASSQYRLPGYEQYF. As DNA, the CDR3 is TGTGCCAGCAGCCAATACCGCTTACCAGGCTACGAGCAGTACTTC.

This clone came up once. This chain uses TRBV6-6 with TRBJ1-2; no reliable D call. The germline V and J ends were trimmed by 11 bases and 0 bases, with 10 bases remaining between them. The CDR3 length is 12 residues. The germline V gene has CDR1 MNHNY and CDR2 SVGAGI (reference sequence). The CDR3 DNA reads TGTGCCGCAAAGACACCTAACTATGGCTACACCTTC. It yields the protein CAAKTPNYGYTF.

CDR3 loop: CASTRLFPYGYTF. CDR3 coding DNA: TGTGCCAGCACAAGATTGTTCCCCTATGGCTACACCTTC. The V gene is TRBV2, the J gene TRBJ1-2, with D unclear. Germline V gives CDR1 SNHLY, CDR2 FYNNEI. This CDR3 has 13 residues. V shed 7 bases and J shed 4 bases, with 13 bases lying between them.

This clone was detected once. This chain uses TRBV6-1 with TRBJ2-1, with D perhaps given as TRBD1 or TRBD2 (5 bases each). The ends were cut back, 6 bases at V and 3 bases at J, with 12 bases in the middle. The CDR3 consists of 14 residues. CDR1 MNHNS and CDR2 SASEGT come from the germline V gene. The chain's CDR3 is CASRIGTYYNEQFF. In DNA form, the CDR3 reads TGTGCCAGCAGGATCGGGACCTACTACAATGAGCAGTTCTTC.

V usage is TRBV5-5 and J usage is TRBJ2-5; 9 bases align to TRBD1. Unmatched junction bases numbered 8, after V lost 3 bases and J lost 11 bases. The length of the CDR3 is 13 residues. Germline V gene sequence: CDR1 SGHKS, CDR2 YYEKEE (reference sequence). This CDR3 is CASSSDRGSTQYF. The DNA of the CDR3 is TGTGCCAGCAGCTCGGACAGGGGAAGCACTCAGTACTTC.

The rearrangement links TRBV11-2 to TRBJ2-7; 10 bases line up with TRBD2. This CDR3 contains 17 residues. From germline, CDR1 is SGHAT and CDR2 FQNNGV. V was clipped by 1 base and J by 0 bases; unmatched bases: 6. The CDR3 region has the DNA TGTGCCAGCAGCTTAGGGACTAGCGGCTTCTACTCCTACGAGCAGTACTTC. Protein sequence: CASSLGTSGFYSYEQYF. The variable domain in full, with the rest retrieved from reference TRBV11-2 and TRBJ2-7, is EAGVAQSPRYKIIEKRQSVAFWCNPISGHATLYWYQQILGQGPKLLIQFQNNGVVDDSQLPKDRFSAERLKGVDSTLKIQPAKLEDSAVYLCASSLGTSGFYSYEQYFGPGTRLTVT.

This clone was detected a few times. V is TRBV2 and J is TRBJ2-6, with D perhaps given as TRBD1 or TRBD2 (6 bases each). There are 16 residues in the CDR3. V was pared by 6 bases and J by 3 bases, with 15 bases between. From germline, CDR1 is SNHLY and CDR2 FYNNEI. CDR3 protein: CASRKQGGGGANVLTF. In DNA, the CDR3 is TGTGCCAGCAGGAAACAAGGGGGAGGTGGGGCCAACGTCCTGACTTTC.

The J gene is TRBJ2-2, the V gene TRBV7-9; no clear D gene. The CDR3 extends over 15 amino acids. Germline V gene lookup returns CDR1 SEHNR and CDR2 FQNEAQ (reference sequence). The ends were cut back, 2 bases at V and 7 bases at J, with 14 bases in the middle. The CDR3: CASSLRQPNGGELFF. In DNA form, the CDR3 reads TGTGCCAGCAGCTTAAGGCAGCCGAACGGCGGGGAGCTGTTTTTT.

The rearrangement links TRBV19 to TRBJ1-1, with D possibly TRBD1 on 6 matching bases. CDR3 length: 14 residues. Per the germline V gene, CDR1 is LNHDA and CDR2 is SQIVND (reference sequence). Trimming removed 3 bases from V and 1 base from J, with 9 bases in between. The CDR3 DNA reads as TGTGCCAGTAGTATTCAGGGGCGGAACACTGAAGCTTTCTTT. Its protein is CASSIQGRNTEAFF.

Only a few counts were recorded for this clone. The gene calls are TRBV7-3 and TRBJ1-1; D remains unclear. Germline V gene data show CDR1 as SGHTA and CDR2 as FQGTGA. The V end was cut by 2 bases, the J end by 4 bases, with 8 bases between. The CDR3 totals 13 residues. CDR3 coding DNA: TGTGCCAGCAGCTTATTGGGAGGCACTGAAGCTTTCTTT. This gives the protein CASSLLGGTEAFF.

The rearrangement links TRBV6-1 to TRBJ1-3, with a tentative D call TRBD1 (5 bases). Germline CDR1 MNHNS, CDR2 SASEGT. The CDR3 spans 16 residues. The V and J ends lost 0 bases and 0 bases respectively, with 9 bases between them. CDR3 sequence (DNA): TGTGCCAGCAGTGAAGCTGGGGGGACCTCTGGAAACACCATATATTTT. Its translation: CASSEAGGTSGNTIYF.

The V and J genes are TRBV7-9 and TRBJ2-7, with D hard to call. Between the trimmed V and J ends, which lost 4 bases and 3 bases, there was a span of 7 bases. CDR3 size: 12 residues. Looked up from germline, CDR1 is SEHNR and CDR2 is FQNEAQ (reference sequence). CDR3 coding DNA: TGTGCCAGCAGCTCGACCCACTACGAGCAGTACTTC. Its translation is CASSSTHYEQYF.

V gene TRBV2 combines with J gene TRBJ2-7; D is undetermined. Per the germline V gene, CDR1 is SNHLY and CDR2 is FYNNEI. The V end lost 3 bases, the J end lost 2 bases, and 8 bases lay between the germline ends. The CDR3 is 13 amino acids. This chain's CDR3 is CASSDFTTYEQYF. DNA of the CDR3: TGTGCCAGCAGTGACTTCACAACCTACGAGCAGTACTTC.

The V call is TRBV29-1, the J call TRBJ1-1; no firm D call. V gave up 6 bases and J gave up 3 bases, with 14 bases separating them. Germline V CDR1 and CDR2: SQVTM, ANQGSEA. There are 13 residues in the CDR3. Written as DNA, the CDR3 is TGCAGCGTCGAGGGAGGCCGGTACACTGAAGCTTTCTTT. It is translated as CSVEGGRYTEAFF.

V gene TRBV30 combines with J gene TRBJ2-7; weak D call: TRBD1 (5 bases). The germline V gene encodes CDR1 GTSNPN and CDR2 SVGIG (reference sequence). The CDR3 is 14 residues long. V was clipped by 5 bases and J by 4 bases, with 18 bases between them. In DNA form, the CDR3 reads TGTGCCTGGCAGAGAGGAGCTGACAGTTACGAGCAGTACTTC. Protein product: CAWQRGADSYEQYF.

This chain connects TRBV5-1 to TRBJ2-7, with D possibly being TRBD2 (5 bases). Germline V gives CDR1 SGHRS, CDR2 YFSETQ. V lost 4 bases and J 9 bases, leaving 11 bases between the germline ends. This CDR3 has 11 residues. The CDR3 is CASSQTGRQYF. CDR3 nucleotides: TGCGCCAGCAGCCAGACTGGGAGGCAGTACTTC.

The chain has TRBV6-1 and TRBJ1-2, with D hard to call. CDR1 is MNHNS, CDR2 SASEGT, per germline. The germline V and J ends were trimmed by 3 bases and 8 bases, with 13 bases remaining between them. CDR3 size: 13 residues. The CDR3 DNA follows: TGTGCCAGCAGTGAGGATTGGGGAAACGGCTACACCTTC. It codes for CASSEDWGNGYTF.

The CDR3 region has the DNA TGTGCCATCAGTGAGTTAGAGACACCAAACTATGGCTACACCTTC. It codes for CAISELETPNYGYTF. The chain carries TRBV10-3 and TRBJ1-2; D gene unclear. V was cut by 1 base and J by 2 bases, with 11 bases left in between. The CDR3 covers 15 residues. Germline loops: CDR1 ENHRY, CDR2 SYGVKD.

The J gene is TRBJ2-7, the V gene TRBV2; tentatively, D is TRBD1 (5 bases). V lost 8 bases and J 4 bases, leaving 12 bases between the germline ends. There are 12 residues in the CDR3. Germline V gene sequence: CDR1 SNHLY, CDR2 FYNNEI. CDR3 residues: CASEGREYEQYF. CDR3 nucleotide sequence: TGTGCCAGCGAAGGCAGGGAATACGAGCAGTACTTC.

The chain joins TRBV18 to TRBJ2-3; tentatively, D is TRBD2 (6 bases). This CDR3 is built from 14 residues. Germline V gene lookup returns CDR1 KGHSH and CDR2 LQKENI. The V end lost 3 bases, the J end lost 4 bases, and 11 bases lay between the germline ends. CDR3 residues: CASSPRGSADTQYF. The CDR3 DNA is TGTGCCAGCTCACCTCGGGGGTCGGCAGATACGCAGTATTTT. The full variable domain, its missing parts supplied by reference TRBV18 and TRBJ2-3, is NAGVMQNPRHLVRRRGQEARLRCSPMKGHSHVYWYRQLPEEGLKFMVYLQKENIIDESGMPKERFSAEFPKEGPSILRIQQVVRGDSAAYFCASSPRGSADTQYFGPGTRLTVL.

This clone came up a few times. The CDR3 is CASSASWGAGRQGETQYF. The CDR3 DNA reads as TGTGCCAGCAGTGCCTCTTGGGGGGCAGGAAGACAAGGAGAGACCCAGTACTTC. The V gene is TRBV28, the J gene TRBJ2-5; either TRBD1 or TRBD2 may supply D (6 bases each). CDR1 and CDR2 (germline): MDHEN, SYDVKM. This CDR3 has 18 residues. Trimming stripped 5 bases from V and 4 bases from J, with 26 bases between.

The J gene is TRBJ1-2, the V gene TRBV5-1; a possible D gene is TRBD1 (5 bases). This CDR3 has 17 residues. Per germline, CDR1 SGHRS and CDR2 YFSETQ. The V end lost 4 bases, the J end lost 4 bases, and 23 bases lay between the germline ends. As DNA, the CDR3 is TGCGCCAGCAGCGTTCGGGGCGACGGGCAGGGAGGCTATGGCTACACCTTC. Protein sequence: CASSVRGDGQGGYGYTF.

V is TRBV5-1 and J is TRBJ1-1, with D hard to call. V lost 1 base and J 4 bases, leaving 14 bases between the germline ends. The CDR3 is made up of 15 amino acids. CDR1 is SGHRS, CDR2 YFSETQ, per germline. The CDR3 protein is CASSLMAGTVTEAFF. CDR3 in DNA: TGCGCCAGCAGCTTGATGGCCGGAACCGTCACTGAAGCTTTCTTT.

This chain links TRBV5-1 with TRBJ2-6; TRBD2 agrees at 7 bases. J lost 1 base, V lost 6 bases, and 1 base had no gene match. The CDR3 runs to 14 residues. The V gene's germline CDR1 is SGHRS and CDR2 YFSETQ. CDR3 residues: CASTRGSGANVLTF. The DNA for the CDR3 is TGCGCCAGCACGCGGGGGTCTGGGGCCAACGTCCTGACTTTC.